Listed here are 19 T cell receptor beta chains from one sample, sequenced in a study of T-cell reconstitution after alpha-beta-depleted transplantation in children. It was with unique molecular identifiers that the TCRbeta library was prepared. TCRdb re-called the PCR reads with MiXCR, one entry per CDR3 protein. The sample consists of roughly 500,000 distinct CDR3 sequences, roughly a tenth of them appearing once. The sample consisted of PBMCs, taken before TCRalphabeta/CD19-depleted stem cell transplant. The receptors were sampled from a child younger than 10 with inherited bone marrow failure, due to receive a stem cell transplant.

This chain uses TRBV28 with TRBJ2-3, with TRBD2 identical over 9 bases. Germline V gene data show CDR1 as MDHEN and CDR2 as SYDVKM. CDR3 length equals 17 residues. J gave up 3 bases and V 1 base, and 8 bases lay outside the gene matches. The CDR3 protein is CASSLLGAGGHTDTQYF. CDR3 bases: TGTGCCAGCAGTTTATTAGGTGCGGGAGGGCATACAGATACGCAGTATTTT.

This clonotype was detected many times. The chain carries TRBV27 and TRBJ2-1, with D uncertain. The germline V gene encodes CDR1 MNHEY and CDR2 SMNVEV (reference sequence). Trimming removed 3 bases from V and 4 bases from J, with 10 bases in between. CDR3 length: 14 residues. In nucleotides, the CDR3 is TGTGCCAGCAGTTTCTTTAGCTCGTACAATGAGCAGTTCTTC. Translated, it gives CASSFFSSYNEQFF.

This clonotype was picked up many times. For the CDR3, the DNA is TGTGCCAGCAGCACCGGGAACTCCTACGAGCAGTACTTC. Amino acid sequence: CASSTGNSYEQYF. The J gene is TRBJ2-7, the V gene TRBV12-3 or TRBV12-4, with D perhaps TRBD2 (5 bases). The CDR3 sequence is 13 residues long. V was pared by 6 bases and J by 0 bases, with 9 bases between.

This clonotype has just a few counts. The gene calls are TRBV4-3 and TRBJ2-1; possibly TRBD2 for D (5 bases). CDR1 is LGHNA and CDR2 is YSLEER in the germline V gene. The CDR3 has 19 amino acids. Trimming took 0 bases from V and 4 from J, leaving 22 bases between them. The CDR3, as DNA: TGCGCCAGCAGCCAAGAATTGGTGGCGGACTCCACCTTATACAATGAGCAGTTCTTC. Translating it yields CASSQELVADSTLYNEQFF.

This clonotype was counted many times. The genes are TRBV6-6 and TRBJ1-5, with D uncertain. V lost 4 bases and J lost 7, with 11 bases in between. CDR1 is MNHNY, CDR2 SVGAGI, per germline (reference sequence). The CDR3 runs to 13 residues. The CDR3 loop is CASSSGVEQPQHF. CDR3 bases: TGTGCCAGCAGTTCGGGCGTCGAGCAGCCCCAGCATTTT.

This clonotype was observed many times. The chain employs TRBV30 and TRBJ1-4; the match to TRBD1 covers 9 bases. Unmatched junction bases numbered 7, after V lost 7 bases and J lost 7 bases. The germline CDR1 and CDR2 sequences are GTSNPN and SVGIG (reference sequence). This CDR3 is built from 13 residues. The CDR3 reads CASRDRVFEKLFF. The CDR3 nucleotides are TGTGCCTCCCGGGACAGGGTTTTTGAAAAACTGTTTTTT. The complete variable domain, with remaining parts taken from reference TRBV30 and TRBJ1-4, reads SQTIHQWPATLVQPVGSPLSLECTVEGTSNPNLYWYRQAAGRGLQLLFYSVGIGQISSEVPQNLSASRPQDRQFILSSKKLLLSDSGFYLCASRDRVFEKLFFGSGTQLSVL.

Remarks on this clonotype: At one end, the junction sequence differs from germline, possibly due to a read error. The CDR3 sequence: CCARGMSGRTAYNEQFF. CDR3 in DNA: TGCTGTGCTAGAGGGATGAGCGGGAGGACGGCCTACAATGAGCAGTTCTTC. The chain uses TRBV20-1 and TRBJ2-1; 9 bases are shared with TRBD2. CDR1 is DFQATT, CDR2 SNEGSKA, per germline (reference sequence). The CDR3 has 17 amino acids.

This clonotype was counted only a few times. J is TRBJ2-1 and V is TRBV4-3; 11 nucleotides align to TRBD2. The trim removed 4 bases at V and 8 bases at J, leaving 7 bases unmatched. The CDR3 loop spans 15 amino acids. Germline assignment: CDR1 LGHNA and CDR2 YSLEER. The CDR3 sequence is CASSPSTSGSDEQFF. Here the CDR3 DNA reads TGCGCCAGCAGCCCAAGTACTAGCGGGAGCGATGAGCAGTTCTTC.

About this clonotype itself: A single base separates this from a much larger clone, so it may be a read error. The chain combines TRBV10-3 with TRBJ2-7; TRBD2 agrees at 10 bases. The CDR3 sequence is 16 residues long. The J segment lost 0 bases and the V segment lost 4 bases, leaving 6 bases of the junction unmatched. Per germline, CDR1 ENHRY and CDR2 SYGVKD. The DNA of the CDR3 is TGTGCCATCAGTGTTGTTCCTAGCGGGAGCTCCTACGAGCAGTACTTC. This codes for CAISVVPSGSSYEQYF.

In this sample, this clonotype turned up a few times. The J gene is TRBJ2-5, the V gene TRBV12-5, with 7 bases that match TRBD2. CDR1 is LGHNT, CDR2 FRNRAP, per germline. The J segment lost 1 base and the V segment lost 1 base, leaving 0 bases of the junction unmatched. The CDR3 has 14 amino acids. CDR3 sequence (DNA): TGTGCTAGTGGTTTGGGACTAGCCCAAGAGACCCAGTACTTC. As protein: CASGLGLAQETQYF.

This clonotype was found many times. V usage is TRBV5-1 and J usage is TRBJ2-1; TRBD2 matches at 10 bases. J was trimmed by 3 bases and V by 8 bases; bases with no gene match: 5. The CDR3 length is 14 residues. Germline CDR1 reads SGHRS; CDR2 reads YFSETQ. CDR3 residues: CASQREGSYNEQFF. In nucleotides, the CDR3 is TGCGCCAGTCAGCGGGAGGGGAGCTACAATGAGCAGTTCTTC.

The table lists this clonotype with many counts. This rearrangement joins TRBV12-3 or TRBV12-4 to TRBJ2-3, with D perhaps being TRBD1 or TRBD2 (5 bases each). There are 14 residues in the CDR3. V was pared by 5 bases and J by 6 bases, with 15 bases between. This CDR3 is CASSPGTLGDTQYF. CDR3 nucleotides: TGTGCCAGCAGTCCTGGGACCCTGGGGGATACGCAGTATTTT.

This clonotype has a count of ten or more. V is TRBV28 and J is TRBJ2-5; 10 positions match TRBD1. CDR1 and CDR2 from the germline V gene are MDHEN and SYDVKM. The CDR3 covers 16 residues. J was trimmed by 5 bases and V by 5 bases; bases with no gene match: 11. As DNA, the CDR3 is TGTGCCAGCAGTCCCCCGGCGGCGGGACAGGGGGAGACCCAGTACTTC. Translation: CASSPPAAGQGETQYF.

At least ten counts were recorded for this clonotype. Here the CDR3 reads CSAPRPGYVSYEQYF. The CDR3 DNA sequence: TGCAGCGCCCCAAGGCCAGGGTACGTCTCCTACGAGCAGTACTTC. The V gene is TRBV29-1, the J gene TRBJ2-7; D possibly corresponds to TRBD1 (5 bases). Trimming removed 7 bases from V and 0 bases from J, with 19 bases in between. The germline V gene encodes CDR1 SQVTM and CDR2 ANQGSEA. The CDR3 has 15 residues.

This rearrangement joins TRBV5-6 to TRBJ2-7; D possibly corresponds to TRBD1 (5 bases). Germline CDR1 and CDR2: SGHDT and YYEEEE. This CDR3 is built from 14 residues. Trimming removed 2 bases at V and 3 bases at J, with 12 bases between. For the CDR3, the DNA is TGTGCCAGCAGCTTACCCCAGGGATACTACGAGCAGTACTTC. Protein product: CASSLPQGYYEQYF. Complete variable domain (other parts from reference TRBV5-6 and TRBJ2-7): DAGVTQSPTHLIKTRGQQVTLRCSPKSGHDTVSWYQQALGQGPQFIFQYYEEEERQRGNFPDRFSGHQFPNYSSELNVNALLLGDSALYLCASSLPQGYYEQYFGPGTRLTVT.

This clonotype has a count of ten or more. The chain couples TRBV7-2 to TRBJ2-1; possible D gene TRBD2, 5 bases. V was clipped by 1 base and J by 9 bases, with 10 bases between them. Per germline, CDR1 SGHTA and CDR2 FQGNSA. The CDR3 extends over 13 amino acids. This chain's CDR3 is CASSLVGSPEQFF. The CDR3 nucleotides read TGTGCCAGCAGCTTAGTTGGGAGCCCTGAGCAGTTCTTC.

This clonotype was counted only a few times. The chain employs TRBV20-1 and TRBJ1-4; no definite D call. V lost 5 bases and J lost 4, with 14 bases in between. The germline gives CDR1 DFQATT, CDR2 SNEGSKA (reference sequence). This CDR3 is 14 amino acids long. CDR3 in DNA: TGCAGTGCTCTCCGGCCGGGCATTAATGAAAAACTGTTTTTT. This gives the protein CSALRPGINEKLFF.

This clonotype was counted at least ten times. The chain couples TRBV3-1 to TRBJ2-5; D gene unclear. Trimming shortened V by 6 bases and J by 2 bases, and 22 bases separated the two germline ends. This CDR3 has 17 residues. Germline V gene lookup returns CDR1 LGHDT and CDR2 YNNKEL (reference sequence). The CDR3 nucleotides read TGTGCCAGCAGTCCCGATCTCTGGCTAGTTCGGCAAGAGACCCAGTACTTC. As protein: CASSPDLWLVRQETQYF.

This clonotype has only a few counts. The chain couples TRBV10-3 to TRBJ1-3; D unresolved. V was cut by 11 bases and J by 6 bases, with 14 bases left in between. This CDR3 is 12 amino acids long. Per germline, CDR1 ENHRY and CDR2 SYGVKD. CDR3 residues: CASKRAENTIYF. In DNA form, the CDR3 reads TGTGCCTCGAAAAGGGCGGAAAACACCATATATTTT.